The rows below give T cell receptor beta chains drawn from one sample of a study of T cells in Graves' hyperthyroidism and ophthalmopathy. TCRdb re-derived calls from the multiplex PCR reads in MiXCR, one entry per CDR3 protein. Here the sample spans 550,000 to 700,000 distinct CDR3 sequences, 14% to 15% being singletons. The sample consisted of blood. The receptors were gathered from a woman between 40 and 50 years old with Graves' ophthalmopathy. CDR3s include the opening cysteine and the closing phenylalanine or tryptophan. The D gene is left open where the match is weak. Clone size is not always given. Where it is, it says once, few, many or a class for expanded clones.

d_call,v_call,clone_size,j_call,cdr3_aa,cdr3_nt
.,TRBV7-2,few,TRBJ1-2,CASSQRGGHKVGHGYTF,TGTGCCAGCAGCCAGCGCGGGGGACACAAGGTTGGGCATGGCTACACCTTC
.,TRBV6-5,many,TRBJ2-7,CASRQPRPYEQYF,TGTGCCAGCAGACAACCCCGTCCCTACGAGCAGTACTTC
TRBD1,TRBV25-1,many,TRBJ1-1,CASRDLIPGQGRNTEPAKGAFF,TGTGCCAGCAGAGATTTAATACCGGGACAGGGGCGCAACACTGAACCAGCCAAAGGAGCTTTCTTT
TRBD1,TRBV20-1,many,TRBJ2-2,CSARRGRGPVNTGELFF,TGCAGTGCCCGCCGGGGCAGGGGGCCCGTGAACACCGGGGAGCTGTTTTTT
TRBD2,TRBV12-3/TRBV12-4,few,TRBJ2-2,CASSLSSGGHTGELFF,TGTGCCAGCAGTTTGTCTTCGGGAGGGCACACCGGGGAGCTGTTTTTT
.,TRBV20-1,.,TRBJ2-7,CSVRRPPLYEQYF,TGCAGTGTACGGCGGCCTCCTCTTTACGAGCAGTACTTC
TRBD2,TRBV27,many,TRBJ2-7,CASSSLAGMNEQYF,TGTGCCAGCAGTAGCTTAGCGGGAATGAACGAGCAGTACTTC
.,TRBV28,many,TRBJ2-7,CASSSPRGVAYEQYF,TGTGCCAGCAGTTCCCCCCGAGGAGTAGCCTACGAGCAGTACTTC
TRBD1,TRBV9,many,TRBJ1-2,CASRGEGASVRGYTF,TGTGCCAGCAGGGGGGAGGGGGCCTCCGTGCGTGGCTACACCTTC
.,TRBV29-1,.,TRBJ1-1,CSVAPQMNTEAFF,TGCAGCGTTGCTCCACAAATGAACACTGAAGCTTTCTTT
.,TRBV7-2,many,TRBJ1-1,CASKGARAEAFF,TGTGCCAGCAAAGGGGCGAGGGCTGAGGCTTTCTTT